This is a list of T cell receptor beta chains from one sample in a study of fetal regulatory T cell absence and autoimmunity. Assay: immunoSEQ multiplex PCR; the TCRdb copy retains only in-frame clones and omits some. This sample yields 95,000 to 100,000 clones, of which more than 70% are seen a single time; less than 2.5% belongs to the top ten. Material: pancreas tissue. These receptors were taken from a male donor with IPEX syndrome. Both conserved end residues are part of each CDR3. Each record gives: clone size, J gene, D gene, V gene, CDR3 DNA, CDR3 protein. A D gene is named only where the DNA matches it firmly. Size tells how often a clone was seen (once, few, many) or the class of an expanded clone, and some rows leave it out.

abundance: NA; j_gene: TRBJ1-5; d_gene: NA; v_gene: TRBV4-3; CDR3nt: TGCGCCAGCAGCCAAGGGCAGAATCAGCCCCAGCATTTT; CDR3aa: CASSQGQNQPQHF
abundance: NA; j_gene: TRBJ2-7; d_gene: TRBD1; v_gene: TRBV6-6; CDR3nt: TGTGCCAGCAGTCGACTGACAGGGTCCTTCTACGAGCAGTACTTC; CDR3aa: CASSRLTGSFYEQYF
abundance: NA; j_gene: TRBJ2-3; d_gene: NA; v_gene: TRBV9; CDR3nt: TGTGCCAGCAGCGTAACGGAATCAGGAGGAGATTTGACAGATACGCAGTATTTT; CDR3aa: CASSVTESGGDLTDTQYF
abundance: few; j_gene: TRBJ2-1; d_gene: NA; v_gene: TRBV5-4; CDR3nt: TGTGCCAGCAGCTTGGGACAGCTCAATGAGCAGTTCTTC; CDR3aa: CASSLGQLNEQFF
abundance: NA; j_gene: TRBJ2-2; d_gene: NA; v_gene: TRBV5-5; CDR3nt: TGTGCCAGCAGCTTGTCGTGGTTTTTAGCGCCTCAGAACACCGGGGAGCTGTTTTTT; CDR3aa: CASSLSWFLAPQNTGELFF
abundance: NA; j_gene: TRBJ2-7; d_gene: NA; v_gene: TRBV4-2; CDR3nt: TGTGCCAGCAGCCAATGGCTCGGCTCCTACGAGCAGTACTTC; CDR3aa: CASSQWLGSYEQYF
abundance: NA; j_gene: TRBJ2-7; d_gene: NA; v_gene: TRBV2; CDR3nt: TGTGCCGCCCGAACAGGATTCAAGTACGAGCAGTACTTC; CDR3aa: CAARTGFKYEQYF
abundance: NA; j_gene: TRBJ2-1; d_gene: TRBD1; v_gene: TRBV5-1; CDR3nt: TGCGCCAGCAGCTTTGGGACAGGGTACAATGAGCAGTTCTTC; CDR3aa: CASSFGTGYNEQFF
abundance: NA; j_gene: TRBJ2-1; d_gene: TRBD2; v_gene: TRBV15; CDR3nt: TGTGCCACCAGCAGAGACCTAGCGGATGACCCATCCTACAATGAGCAGTTCTTC; CDR3aa: CATSRDLADDPSYNEQFF
abundance: NA; j_gene: TRBJ2-6; d_gene: NA; v_gene: TRBV7-9; CDR3nt: TGTGCCAGCAGCTTATGGAATGGCGTCCTGACTTTC; CDR3aa: CASSLWNGVLTF
abundance: NA; j_gene: TRBJ1-2; d_gene: NA; v_gene: TRBV7-9; CDR3nt: TGTGCCAGCAGCCCTGCGCGCCAGGGCTATGGCTACACCTTC; CDR3aa: CASSPARQGYGYTF
abundance: NA; j_gene: TRBJ1-5; d_gene: NA; v_gene: TRBV27; CDR3nt: TGTGCCAGCAGTCCCCGGGGGGGCCGCCATCAGCCCCAGCATTTT; CDR3aa: CASSPRGGRHQPQHF
abundance: NA; j_gene: TRBJ1-1; d_gene: TRBD1; v_gene: TRBV15; CDR3nt: TGTGCCACCAGCAGAGGGACAGGGGGGCGAACTGAAGCTTTCTTT; CDR3aa: CATSRGTGGRTEAFF
abundance: NA; j_gene: TRBJ2-7; d_gene: TRBD1; v_gene: TRBV5-6; CDR3nt: TGTGCCAGCAGCTCGGGACAGGGGTACGAGCAGTACTTC; CDR3aa: CASSSGQGYEQYF
abundance: NA; j_gene: TRBJ2-5; d_gene: NA; v_gene: TRBV4-1; CDR3nt: TGCGCCAGCAGCCTCCAGACTCTTATAGAGACCCAGTACTTC; CDR3aa: CASSLQTLIETQYF
abundance: NA; j_gene: TRBJ2-3; d_gene: TRBD2; v_gene: TRBV12-5; CDR3nt: TGTGCTAGTGCCCGAGCGGGAGCCGTCACAGATACGCAGTATTTT; CDR3aa: CASARAGAVTDTQYF
abundance: once; j_gene: TRBJ2-1; d_gene: TRBD1; v_gene: TRBV29-1; CDR3nt: TGCAGCGTTGAAGAGGACCGGGACAGGTGGGGTAATGAGCAGTTCTTC; CDR3aa: CSVEEDRDRWGNEQFF
abundance: NA; j_gene: TRBJ2-2; d_gene: NA; v_gene: TRBV19; CDR3nt: TGTGCCACCTGGACAGCCGGGGAGCTGTTTTTT; CDR3aa: CATWTAGELFF
abundance: NA; j_gene: TRBJ2-1; d_gene: TRBD2; v_gene: TRBV2; CDR3nt: TGTGCCAGCAGGGGGAAGCGGGGGAGCTCCTACAATGAGCAGTTCTTC; CDR3aa: CASRGKRGSSYNEQFF
abundance: NA; j_gene: TRBJ1-2; d_gene: TRBD1; v_gene: TRBV18; CDR3nt: TGTGCCAGCTCTGGGACAGGAGGGCACTATGGCTACACCTTC; CDR3aa: CASSGTGGHYGYTF
abundance: NA; j_gene: TRBJ1-1; d_gene: NA; v_gene: TRBV12-5; CDR3nt: TGTGCTAGTGCCCTGACACTTCACACTGAAGCTTTCTTT; CDR3aa: CASALTLHTEAFF
abundance: once; j_gene: TRBJ2-3; d_gene: TRBD2; v_gene: TRBV5-1; CDR3nt: TGCGCCAGCAGCTTGGTTACTAGCGGGGGCACAGATACGCAGTATTTT; CDR3aa: CASSLVTSGGTDTQYF
abundance: NA; j_gene: TRBJ2-1; d_gene: TRBD1; v_gene: TRBV5-1; CDR3nt: TGCGCCAGCAGAGACAGGGGCCTGGGGGATGAGCAGTTCTTC; CDR3aa: CASRDRGLGDEQFF
abundance: once; j_gene: TRBJ2-3; d_gene: NA; v_gene: TRBV7-6; CDR3nt: TGTGCCAGCAGCTTAGCATTACAGCTGAAAACTAGCACAGATACGCAGTATTTT; CDR3aa: CASSLALQLKTSTDTQYF
abundance: NA; j_gene: TRBJ2-7; d_gene: TRBD1; v_gene: TRBV30; CDR3nt: TGTGCCTGGAGCCCCGGGACAGGTTACGAGCAGTACTTC; CDR3aa: CAWSPGTGYEQYF
abundance: NA; j_gene: TRBJ2-6; d_gene: NA; v_gene: TRBV11-3; CDR3nt: TGTGCCAGCAGCTCGGGGCCTAGCTCTGGGGCCAACGTCCTGACTTTC; CDR3aa: CASSSGPSSGANVLTF
abundance: once; j_gene: TRBJ2-5; d_gene: NA; v_gene: TRBV7-8; CDR3nt: TGTGCCAGCAGCTTAGCGGGAGAGACCCAGTACTTC; CDR3aa: CASSLAGETQYF
abundance: NA; j_gene: TRBJ2-7; d_gene: TRBD2; v_gene: TRBV13; CDR3nt: TGTGCCAGCAGCAGGGGACTAGTTGCCGAAGAGCAGTACTTC; CDR3aa: CASSRGLVAEEQYF
abundance: few; j_gene: TRBJ1-5; d_gene: NA; v_gene: TRBV13; CDR3nt: TGTGCCAGCAGCTTACAGGGTCAGCCCCAGCATTTT; CDR3aa: CASSLQGQPQHF
abundance: NA; j_gene: TRBJ2-7; d_gene: TRBD2; v_gene: TRBV7-2; CDR3nt: TGTGCCAGCAGCTCAGGACTAGCGGGGGACTACGAGCAGTACTTC; CDR3aa: CASSSGLAGDYEQYF
abundance: NA; j_gene: TRBJ1-1; d_gene: TRBD1; v_gene: TRBV5-4; CDR3nt: TGTGCCAGCAGCTTGACCCCACAGGGGTTTACTGAAGCTTTCTTT; CDR3aa: CASSLTPQGFTEAFF
abundance: once; j_gene: TRBJ2-7; d_gene: NA; v_gene: TRBV6-5; CDR3nt: TGTGCCAGCAGTTACGGGCAGAGCTCCTACGAGCAGTACTTC; CDR3aa: CASSYGQSSYEQYF
abundance: NA; j_gene: TRBJ1-2; d_gene: NA; v_gene: TRBV11-3; CDR3nt: TGTGCCAGCAGCCCTAAAGGGGAATATGGCTACACCTTC; CDR3aa: CASSPKGEYGYTF
abundance: NA; j_gene: TRBJ1-2; d_gene: NA; v_gene: TRBV19; CDR3nt: TGTGCCAGTAGCCAGAGTGGCGGCTACACCTTC; CDR3aa: CASSQSGGYTF
abundance: once; j_gene: TRBJ2-7; d_gene: TRBD2; v_gene: TRBV10-3; CDR3nt: TGTGCCATCAGTAGGACTAGCGGCTCCTACGAGCAGTACTTC; CDR3aa: CAISRTSGSYEQYF
abundance: NA; j_gene: TRBJ2-1; d_gene: NA; v_gene: TRBV7-2; CDR3nt: TGTGCCAGCAGCTCCCCGGGGTTCTCCTACAATGAGCAGTTCTTC; CDR3aa: CASSSPGFSYNEQFF
abundance: NA; j_gene: TRBJ2-5; d_gene: NA; v_gene: TRBV9; CDR3nt: TGTGCCAGCAGCGTAGGTCCCACAGGGACGTACCAAGAGACCCAGTACTTC; CDR3aa: CASSVGPTGTYQETQYF
abundance: few; j_gene: TRBJ1-2; d_gene: TRBD1; v_gene: TRBV6-1; CDR3nt: TGTGCCAGCAGTGAACTGGACAGGAACTATGGCTACACCTTC; CDR3aa: CASSELDRNYGYTF
abundance: NA; j_gene: TRBJ1-5; d_gene: NA; v_gene: TRBV23-1; CDR3nt: TGCGCCAGCACCCCGGGCCGTGGTGCTCAGCCCCAGCATTTT; CDR3aa: CASTPGRGAQPQHF
abundance: NA; j_gene: TRBJ2-1; d_gene: NA; v_gene: TRBV7-7; CDR3nt: TGTGCCAGCAGCCCAATAAGGGGTGAGCAGTTCTTC; CDR3aa: CASSPIRGEQFF
abundance: NA; j_gene: TRBJ2-3; d_gene: TRBD2; v_gene: TRBV9; CDR3nt: TGTGCCAGCAGTGCCGGGACTATGACAGATACGCAGTATTTT; CDR3aa: CASSAGTMTDTQYF
abundance: NA; j_gene: TRBJ1-1; d_gene: NA; v_gene: TRBV2; CDR3nt: TGTGCCAGCAGTGAAGGAGGCAGGCCGACAGCCTACACTGAAGCTTTCTTT; CDR3aa: CASSEGGRPTAYTEAFF
abundance: few; j_gene: TRBJ1-5; d_gene: TRBD1; v_gene: TRBV7-9; CDR3nt: TGTGCCAGCAGCACACAGGGGGGGCCCCAGCATTTT; CDR3aa: CASSTQGGPQHF
abundance: few; j_gene: TRBJ1-2; d_gene: NA; v_gene: TRBV4-1; CDR3nt: TGCGCCAGCAGCCAAGTCTCAGGGAAGAATGGCTACACCTTC; CDR3aa: CASSQVSGKNGYTF
abundance: NA; j_gene: TRBJ1-1; d_gene: TRBD1; v_gene: TRBV5-1; CDR3nt: TGCGCCAGCAGCCTAAGACAGGGGACCGGTGCTTTCTTT; CDR3aa: CASSLRQGTGAFF
abundance: once; j_gene: TRBJ2-2; d_gene: TRBD2; v_gene: TRBV15; CDR3nt: TGTGCCACCAGCAGAGAGGAAGAACTAGCGGGAGGGCCCCCTAACACCGGGGAGCTGTTTTTT; CDR3aa: CATSREEELAGGPPNTGELFF
abundance: NA; j_gene: TRBJ2-1; d_gene: NA; v_gene: TRBV5-8; CDR3nt: TGTGCCAGCAGCTCATGGGTGGGGGTCTACAATGAGCAGTTCTTC; CDR3aa: CASSSWVGVYNEQFF
abundance: NA; j_gene: TRBJ2-7; d_gene: NA; v_gene: TRBV4-1; CDR3nt: TGCGCCAGCAGCCACGTTCTACGGACTACAAGCTCCTACGAGCAGTACTTC; CDR3aa: CASSHVLRTTSSYEQYF
abundance: NA; j_gene: TRBJ2-1; d_gene: TRBD2; v_gene: TRBV5-1; CDR3nt: TGCGCCAGCAGCCCCCGGAGACTAGCGGGAGTCTCCTACAATGAGCAGTTCTTC; CDR3aa: CASSPRRLAGVSYNEQFF
abundance: few; j_gene: TRBJ2-5; d_gene: NA; v_gene: TRBV7-7; CDR3nt: TGTGCTAGCAGCTCGGGACTGGGAGAGACCCAGTACTTC; CDR3aa: CASSSGLGETQYF
abundance: few; j_gene: TRBJ1-2; d_gene: NA; v_gene: TRBV11-3; CDR3nt: TGTGCCAGCAGCTTAGATCCAGGGGCCTATGGCTACACCTTC; CDR3aa: CASSLDPGAYGYTF
abundance: NA; j_gene: TRBJ2-3; d_gene: NA; v_gene: TRBV5-4; CDR3nt: TGTGCCAGCACCTCTGTCCCGGGGTCAGATACGCAGTATTTT; CDR3aa: CASTSVPGSDTQYF
abundance: NA; j_gene: TRBJ2-4; d_gene: NA; v_gene: TRBV29-1; CDR3nt: TGCAGCGTTGAAGAGGGGACCAAAAACATTCAGTACTTC; CDR3aa: CSVEEGTKNIQYF
abundance: NA; j_gene: TRBJ2-7; d_gene: TRBD1; v_gene: TRBV5-1; CDR3nt: TGCGCCAGCAGCTTGGGCGGCAGGGGGTGGGAGCAGTACTTC; CDR3aa: CASSLGGRGWEQYF
abundance: NA; j_gene: TRBJ2-1; d_gene: NA; v_gene: TRBV27; CDR3nt: TGTGCCAGCGGGACCGGGAACAATCCCCGCGATGAGCAGTTCTTC; CDR3aa: CASGTGNNPRDEQFF